This TCR beta chain is drawn from a study of blood T cell repertoires in COVID-19. The CDR3 is 15 amino acids. CDR1 and CDR2 from the germline V gene are SGHRS and YFSETQ. V lost 6 bases to trimming and J lost 0 bases; unmatched junction nucleotides: 8. Study members were between about 18 and 89 years old and lived in about two dozen US regions. Each recovered donor of Cohort 3 presented with two negative PCRs, clearance, or symptom resolution. The authors' processing: The assay estimated nucleated cells by amplifying reference gene primers. The method was immunoSEQ multiplex PCR; TCRdb's version includes in-frame clones alone and lacks a portion of them. The V and J calls and clone size are taken from that table; D and trimming were inferred from the DNA. The top ten clones hold approximately 2.5% of a sample with 200,000 to 300,000 clones, more than 75% of them seen once.

Sequenced: PBMCs or T cells enriched from blood (not recorded which). This sequence originates from a young woman who had recovered from COVID-19. V and J are TRBV5-1 and TRBJ1-1; 7 nucleotides line up with TRBD1. The CDR3 DNA sequence: TGCGCCAGCACATCATCAGGGGGGTTGAACACTGAAGCTTTCTTT. Translated, it gives CASTSSGGLNTEAFF.